These 8 T cell receptor beta chains share one sample of origin, sequenced in a study of PD-L1 blockade in urothelial cancer. This table comes from immunoSEQ multiplex PCR, and its TCRdb copy is limited to in-frame clones, with some not included. The sample holds some 100,000 clones; 80% to 90% are singletons and the top ten take more than 0.85%. Time point meaning: pretreatment peripheral blood. The source material was PBMCs, sampled around atezolizumab (anti-PD-L1) treatment. The receptors were sampled from a woman aged 80 or over with urothelial cancer.

This clone has more than one count but fewer than ten. The chain uses TRBV10-1 and TRBJ2-2; D is possibly TRBD1 (5 bases). There are 16 residues in the CDR3. V lost 0 bases and J 8 bases, leaving 16 bases between the germline ends. From germline, CDR1 is WNHNN and CDR2 SYGVQD (reference sequence). The CDR3 reads CASSESGAPKAGELFF. CDR3 sequence (DNA): TGCGCCAGCAGTGAGTCAGGGGCCCCCAAGGCTGGGGAGCTGTTTTTT.

This clone was seen a single time. V usage is TRBV10-2 and J usage is TRBJ1-5, with TRBD1 identical over 9 bases. The CDR3 runs 16 residues. Germline V gives CDR1 WSHSY, CDR2 SAAADI. After removal of 3 bases from V and 4 bases from J, the junction contained 7 bases not matched to a gene. CDR3 residues: CASSEYRGTGNQPQHF. The CDR3 DNA is TGCGCCAGCAGTGAATATCGCGGGACAGGGAATCAGCCCCAGCATTTT.

The V and J genes are TRBV27 and TRBJ2-4, with D possibly being TRBD2 (5 bases). This CDR3 region has 13 residues. V was clipped by 5 bases and J by 7 bases, with 12 bases between them. Per germline, CDR1 MNHEY and CDR2 SMNVEV (reference sequence). The CDR3 sequence: CASSGGLWNIQYF. For the CDR3, the DNA is TGTGCCAGCAGTGGAGGCTTGTGGAACATTCAGTACTTC.

The chain joins TRBV15 to TRBJ2-3, with 7 bases that match TRBD1. The CDR3 covers 17 residues. CDR1 and CDR2 (germline): LNHNV, YYDKDF (reference sequence). V shed 2 bases and J 4 bases; nucleotides not matched to a gene: 12. CDR3 amino acids: CATSRLNRGRGADTQYF. The CDR3 region has the DNA TGTGCCACCAGCAGACTCAACAGGGGACGTGGGGCAGATACGCAGTATTTT.

This clone was seen more than once but under ten times. The V gene is TRBV29-1, the J gene TRBJ1-3; a possible D gene is TRBD1 (5 bases). CDR3 length: 14 amino acids. CDR1 and CDR2 from the germline V gene are SQVTM and ANQGSEA. Trimming removed 7 bases at V and 2 bases at J, with 15 bases between. The CDR3 spells CSARVSQAGNTIYF. In nucleotides, the CDR3 is TGCAGCGCCCGGGTATCACAGGCTGGAAACACCATATATTTT.

The chain carries TRBV27 and TRBJ1-5; unclear D gene. V was cut by 11 bases and J by 0 bases, with 11 bases left in between. Germline V gene sequence: CDR1 MNHEY, CDR2 SMNVEV (reference sequence). The CDR3 consists of 13 residues. The DNA of the CDR3 is TGTGCCTCCCGCGGGTATAGCAATCAGCCCCAGCATTTT. Encoded protein: CASRGYSNQPQHF.

The genes are TRBV13 and TRBJ2-5; 14 positions match TRBD2. CDR1 PRHDT and CDR2 FYEKMQ come from the germline V gene (reference sequence). The CDR3 runs 15 residues. Germline trimming cut 5 bases from V and 4 bases from J; bases unmatched to any gene: 3. The CDR3, as DNA: TGTGCCAGCAGCCCGGGACTAGCGGGAGTAGAGACCCAGTACTTC. It specifies CASSPGLAGVETQYF.

The rearrangement joins TRBV5-1 to TRBJ2-4; 9 nucleotides align to TRBD2. Per the germline V gene, CDR1 is SGHRS and CDR2 is YFSETQ. Trimming cost V 3 bases and J 3 bases; bases outside gene matches: 10. The CDR3 has 17 residues. The CDR3 is CASSSEWRGGSKNIQYF. The CDR3 bases are TGCGCCAGCAGCTCGGAATGGCGGGGGGGAAGCAAAAACATTCAGTACTTC.